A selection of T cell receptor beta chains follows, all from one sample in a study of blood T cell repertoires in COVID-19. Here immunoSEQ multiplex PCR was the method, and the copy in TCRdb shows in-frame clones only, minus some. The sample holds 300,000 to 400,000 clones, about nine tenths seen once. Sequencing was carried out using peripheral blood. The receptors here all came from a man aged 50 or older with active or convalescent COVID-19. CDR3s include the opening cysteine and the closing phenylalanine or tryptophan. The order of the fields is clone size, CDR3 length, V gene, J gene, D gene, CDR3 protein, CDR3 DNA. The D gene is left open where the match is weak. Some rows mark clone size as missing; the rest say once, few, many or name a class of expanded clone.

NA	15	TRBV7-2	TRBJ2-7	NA	CASSLGRTDTYEQYF	TGTGCCAGCAGCTTAGGCCGGACGGACACCTACGAGCAGTACTTC
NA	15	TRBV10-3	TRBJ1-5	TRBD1	CAISPTGVSNQPQHF	TGTGCCATCAGCCCGACAGGGGTAAGCAATCAGCCCCAGCATTTT
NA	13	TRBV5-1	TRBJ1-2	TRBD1	CASSPDRVRGYTF	TGCGCCAGCAGCCCAGACAGGGTGCGCGGCTACACCTTC
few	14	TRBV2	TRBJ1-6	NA	CASSVGGYNSPLHF	TGTGCCAGCAGTGTGGGGGGCTATAATTCACCCCTCCACTTT
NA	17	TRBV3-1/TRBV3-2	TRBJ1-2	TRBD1	CASSQVGRDSVIGGYTF	TGTGCCAGCAGCCAAGTCGGCCGGGACAGCGTTATCGGTGGCTACACCTTC
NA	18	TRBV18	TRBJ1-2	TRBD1	CASSRGRAGGPGDDGYTF	TGTGCCAGCTCACGCGGGCGGGCAGGGGGACCAGGGGACGATGGCTACACCTTC
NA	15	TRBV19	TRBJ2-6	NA	CASSIQGAGANVLTF	TGTGCCAGTAGTATCCAGGGTGCTGGGGCCAACGTCCTGACTTTC
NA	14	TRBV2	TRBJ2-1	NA	CASSPLDFNNEQFF	TGTGCCAGCAGTCCCCTGGACTTTAACAATGAGCAGTTCTTC
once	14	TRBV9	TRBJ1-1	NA	CASSAPGTRDEAFF	TGTGCCAGCAGCGCACCCGGGACAAGGGATGAAGCTTTCTTT
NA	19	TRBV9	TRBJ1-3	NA	CASSVLPPREGAPGNTIYF	TGTGCCAGCAGCGTACTACCTCCGCGGGAGGGAGCACCTGGAAACACCATATATTTT
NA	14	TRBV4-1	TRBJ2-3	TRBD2	CASSQGGGTDTQYF	TGCGCCAGCAGCCAGGGAGGGGGCACAGATACGCAGTATTTT
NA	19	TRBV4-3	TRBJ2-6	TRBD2	CASSQDGAGVFTDANVLTF	TGCGCCAGCAGCCAAGATGGGGCGGGGGTCTTTACTGACGCCAACGTCCTGACTTTC
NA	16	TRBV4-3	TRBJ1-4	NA	CASSQEFGLINEKLFF	TGCGCCAGCAGCCAAGAGTTCGGGTTGATCAATGAAAAACTGTTTTTT
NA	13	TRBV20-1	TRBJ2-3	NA	CSASPGTRNTQYF	TGCAGTGCTAGTCCCGGGACTCGTAATACGCAGTATTTT
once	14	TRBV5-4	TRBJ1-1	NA	CASRRSRGSTEAFF	TGTGCCAGCAGGCGATCCCGCGGGTCCACTGAAGCTTTCTTT
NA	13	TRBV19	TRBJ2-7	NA	CATQLGTAYEQYF	TGTGCCACCCAACTAGGAACAGCCTACGAGCAGTACTTC
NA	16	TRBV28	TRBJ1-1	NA	CASSFGVRMASTEAFF	TGTGCCAGCAGTTTCGGGGTGCGGATGGCGAGCACTGAAGCTTTCTTT
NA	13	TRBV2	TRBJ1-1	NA	CASSGQTNTEAFF	TGTGCCAGCAGTGGACAGACTAACACTGAAGCTTTCTTT
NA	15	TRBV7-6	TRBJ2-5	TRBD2	CASSSMLAGVETQYF	TGTGCCAGCAGCTCGATGCTAGCGGGGGTAGAGACCCAGTACTTC
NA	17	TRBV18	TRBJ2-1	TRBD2	CASSPPPGGFSYNEQFF	TGTGCCAGCTCACCACCTCCGGGGGGGTTCTCCTACAATGAGCAGTTCTTC
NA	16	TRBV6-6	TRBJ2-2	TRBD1	CASSYEGTENTGELFF	TGTGCCAGCAGTTACGAAGGGACAGAGAACACCGGGGAGCTGTTTTTT
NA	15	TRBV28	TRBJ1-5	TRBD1	CASSGGQYSNQPQHF	TGTGCCAGCAGTGGGGGACAGTATAGCAATCAGCCCCAGCATTTT
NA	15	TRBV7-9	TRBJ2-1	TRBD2	CASGAAGESYNEQFF	TGTGCCAGCGGAGCTGCGGGAGAATCCTACAATGAGCAGTTCTTC
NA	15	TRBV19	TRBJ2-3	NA	CASSIGQPATDTQYF	TGTGCCAGTAGTATTGGACAGCCCGCCACAGATACGCAGTATTTT
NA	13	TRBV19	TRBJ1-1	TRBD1	CASTTQGAGEAFF	TGTGCCAGTACTACACAGGGGGCGGGCGAAGCTTTCTTT
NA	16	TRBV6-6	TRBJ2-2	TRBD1	CASSQPSGTGVGELFF	TGTGCCAGCAGCCAACCTTCCGGGACAGGGGTCGGGGAGCTGTTTTTT
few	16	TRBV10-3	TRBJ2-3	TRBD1	CAISASGGYSTDTQYF	TGTGCCATCAGTGCCTCAGGGGGATATAGCACAGATACGCAGTATTTT
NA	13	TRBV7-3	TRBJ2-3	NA	CASSFSGTDTQYF	TGTGCCAGCAGCTTTTCAGGGACAGATACGCAGTATTTT
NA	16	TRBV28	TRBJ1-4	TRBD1	CASSLWTGGAGGKLFF	TGTGCCAGCAGCTTGTGGACAGGGGGCGCCGGGGGAAAACTGTTTTTT
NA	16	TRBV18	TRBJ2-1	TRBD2	CASSPGEGGYYFEQFF	TGTGCCAGCTCACCAGGGGAGGGAGGTTACTATTTTGAGCAGTTCTTC
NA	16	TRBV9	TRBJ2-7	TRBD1	CASSERSGQGPYEQYF	TGTGCCAGCAGCGAAAGGTCGGGACAGGGGCCCTACGAGCAGTACTTC
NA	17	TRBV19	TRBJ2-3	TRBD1	CASSDQGQGIGGDTQYF	TGTGCCAGTAGTGACCAGGGACAGGGGATAGGAGGAGATACGCAGTATTTT
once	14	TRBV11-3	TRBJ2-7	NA	CASSLDGSGYEQYF	TGTGCCAGCAGCTTAGATGGGAGTGGGTACGAGCAGTACTTC
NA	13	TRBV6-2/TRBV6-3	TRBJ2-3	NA	CASSYQEGGTQYF	TGTGCCAGCAGTTACCAGGAGGGAGGTACGCAGTATTTT
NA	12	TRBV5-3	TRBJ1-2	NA	CARSLGTEGYTF	TGTGCCAGAAGCTTGGGGACAGAGGGCTACACCTTC
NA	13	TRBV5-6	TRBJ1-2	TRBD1	CASTKTGLDGYTF	TGTGCCAGCACAAAGACAGGGCTCGATGGCTACACCTTC
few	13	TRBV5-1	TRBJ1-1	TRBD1	CASSMTGGTEAFF	TGCGCCAGCAGCATGACAGGGGGGACTGAAGCTTTCTTT
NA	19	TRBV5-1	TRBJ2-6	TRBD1	CASSLGVGTGGSGANVLTF	TGCGCCAGCAGCTTGGGAGTGGGGACAGGAGGCTCTGGGGCCAACGTCCTGACTTTC
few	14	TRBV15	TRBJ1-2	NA	CATLPGGSNYGYTF	TGTGCCACCCTTCCGGGGGGGAGCAACTATGGCTACACCTTC
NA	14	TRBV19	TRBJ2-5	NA	CASSRGSGQETQYF	TGTGCCAGTAGCAGAGGGAGTGGCCAAGAGACCCAGTACTTC
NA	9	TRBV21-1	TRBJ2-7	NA	CARSSGEYF	TGTGCCAGGTCCAGTGGAGAGTACTTC
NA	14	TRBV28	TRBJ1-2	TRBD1	CASSLGAGGNGYTF	TGTGCCAGCAGTTTAGGAGCAGGGGGTAATGGCTACACCTTC
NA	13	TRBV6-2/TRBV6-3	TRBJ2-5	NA	CASSQGQKETQYF	TGTGCCAGCAGCCAAGGACAGAAAGAGACCCAGTACTTC
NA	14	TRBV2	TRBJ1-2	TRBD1	CASSDQGQGGGYTF	TGTGCCAGCAGTGATCAGGGACAGGGGGGCGGCTACACCTTC
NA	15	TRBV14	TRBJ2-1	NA	CASSQDVGSRNEQFF	TGTGCCAGCAGCCAAGATGTCGGGAGCCGCAATGAGCAGTTCTTC
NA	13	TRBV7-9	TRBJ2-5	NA	CASSPGLWETQYF	TGTGCCAGCAGCCCAGGGCTTTGGGAGACCCAGTACTTC
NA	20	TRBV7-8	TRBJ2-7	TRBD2	CASSLGGRTSGSHLSYEQYF	TGTGCCAGCAGCTTAGGGGGCAGGACTAGCGGGAGCCACCTCTCCTACGAGCAGTACTTC
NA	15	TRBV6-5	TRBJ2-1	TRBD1	CASSPTGGHSNEQFF	TGTGCCAGCAGTCCGACAGGGGGTCATTCCAATGAGCAGTTCTTC
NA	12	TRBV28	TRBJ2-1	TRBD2	CASRRGEGEQFF	TGTGCCAGCAGACGGGGGGAGGGTGAGCAGTTCTTC
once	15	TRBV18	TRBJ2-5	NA	CASSPFYGGQETQYF	TGTGCCAGCTCACCATTTTACGGGGGCCAAGAGACCCAGTACTTC
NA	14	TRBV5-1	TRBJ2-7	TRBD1	CASSQGQGGYEQYF	TGCGCCAGCAGCCAGGGACAGGGGGGGTACGAGCAGTACTTC
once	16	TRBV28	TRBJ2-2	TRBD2	CASSLTTSVNTGELFF	TGTGCCAGCAGTTTAACTACTAGCGTTAACACCGGGGAGCTGTTTTTT
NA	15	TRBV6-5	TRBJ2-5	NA	CASTDWRGSQETQYF	TGTGCCAGCACCGATTGGAGGGGCAGTCAAGAGACCCAGTACTTC
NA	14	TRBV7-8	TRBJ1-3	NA	CASSPKDTANTIYF	TGTGCCAGCAGCCCCAAGGACACGGCGAACACCATATATTTT
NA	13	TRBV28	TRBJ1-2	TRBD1	CASTPSTGNGYTF	TGTGCCAGCACCCCCTCGACAGGGAACGGCTACACCTTC
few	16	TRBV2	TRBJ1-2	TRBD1	CASSGGQGTQGRGYTF	TGTGCCAGCAGTGGCGGACAGGGGACCCAGGGGAGGGGCTACACCTTC
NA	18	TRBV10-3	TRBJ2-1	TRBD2	CAISESSWRETSYNEQFF	TGTGCCATCAGTGAATCCTCTTGGCGGGAGACCTCCTACAATGAGCAGTTCTTC
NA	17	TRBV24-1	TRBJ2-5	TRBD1	CATSDLPGQGFLETQYF	TGTGCCACCAGTGATTTACCCGGACAGGGATTTTTGGAGACCCAGTACTTC
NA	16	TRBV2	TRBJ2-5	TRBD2	CASSEGTSGGAETQYF	TGTGCCAGCAGTGAAGGGACTAGCGGGGGGGCTGAGACCCAGTACTTC
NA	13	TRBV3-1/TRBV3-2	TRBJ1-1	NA	CASSQGPGIAAFF	TGTGCCAGCAGCCAAGGACCGGGAATCGCGGCTTTCTTT